This T cell receptor (beta chain) was recovered during a study of blood T cell repertoires in COVID-19. Across the whole study: The United States, Italy and Spain supplied acute and convalescent COVID-19 samples. PBMCs, B-cell-depleted T cells, or T cells provided the cDNA or gDNA that made up the material.

The CDR3 covers 13 residues. V lost 3 bases and J 3 bases, leaving 8 bases between the germline ends. The germline gives CDR1 MDHEN, CDR2 SYDVKM. Per the original data handling: The assay estimated nucleated cells by amplifying reference gene primers. The assay was immunoSEQ multiplex PCR, and TCRdb's table has in-frame clones only and misses some. D and trimming come from the DNA, and the V and J calls and clone size come from that table. The repertoire holds a few hundred thousand clones, with 80% to 90% as singletons. The gene calls are TRBV28 and TRBJ1-2; no firm D call. The TCR was taken from a woman in her fifties or sixties with acute or convalescent COVID-19. The sequenced sample consisted of peripheral blood. CDR3 loop: CASSFLRDYGYTF. CDR3 sequence (DNA): TGTGCCAGCAGTTTTTTACGGGACTATGGCTACACCTTC.